This paragraph covers one T cell receptor beta chain sequence. Its antigen is not known. The data originate from a study of cytomegalovirus exposure and HLA in healthy donors. CDR1 and CDR2 from the germline V gene are LGHNT and FRNRAP. The J segment lost 4 bases and the V segment lost 0 bases, leaving 3 bases of the junction unmatched. The CDR3 consists of 15 residues. The study ran its PCR with 60 Vbeta and 13 Jbeta primers. Profiled with immunoSEQ multiplex PCR; TCRdb holds only in-frame clones, not every one. The sample includes around 150,000 clones, 80% to 90% of them seen just once. Findings and limits, study-wide: On later analysis, the bulk of CMV-associated TCR beta chains appeared to be HLA-restricted.

This chain connects TRBV12-5 to TRBJ2-7, with TRBD2 matching 10 bases. The sample was PBMCs. This TCR was sampled from a woman aged 18-30 years in good health and CMV-seronegative. The CDR3 is CASGLVAGGLYEQYF. The CDR3 DNA reads as TGTGCTAGTGGTTTGGTAGCGGGGGGGCTATACGAGCAGTACTTC.